Each of the 14 T cell receptor beta chains below was sequenced from the same sample in a study of blood T cell repertoires in COVID-19. This table comes from immunoSEQ multiplex PCR, and its TCRdb copy is limited to in-frame clones, with some not included. The data show roughly 320,000 clones, with 70% to 90% seen just once and about 7% held by the top ten. The sequencing input was peripheral blood. These receptors were obtained from a human donor in a cohort sampled during active COVID-19.

This rearrangement joins TRBV2 to TRBJ2-1; TRBD2 aligns across 8 bases. The junction had 8 bases not matched to a gene; V was cut back by 6 bases and J by 7 bases. Germline V gives CDR1 SNHLY, CDR2 FYNNEI. The CDR3 consists of 14 residues. CDR3 loop: CASSNPGLGNEQFF. DNA of the CDR3: TGTGCCAGCAGCAACCCGGGACTAGGGAATGAGCAGTTCTTC.

The V and J genes are TRBV29-1 and TRBJ2-1; 7 bases agree with TRBD2. CDR1 and CDR2 from the germline V gene are SQVTM and ANQGSEA. There are 14 residues in the CDR3. V lost 6 bases, J lost 0 bases, and 5 bases stayed unmatched. As DNA, the CDR3 is TGCAGCGTGTCCCCGGGGGGCTCCTACAATGAGCAGTTCTTC. Its translation: CSVSPGGSYNEQFF.

The chain is built from TRBV11-2 and TRBJ1-1; no clear D gene. This CDR3 contains 15 residues. Deletions cut 5 bases from V and 4 bases from J, with 17 bases between. CDR1 SGHAT and CDR2 FQNNGV come from the germline V gene. The CDR3 bases are TGTGCCAGCAGCGGCGATACAATGGGCAGCACTGAAGCTTTCTTT. Its protein product is CASSGDTMGSTEAFF.

The chain joins TRBV10-2 to TRBJ2-7; TRBD1 agrees at 8 bases. V was pared by 2 bases and J by 4 bases, with 10 bases of the junction left unmatched. The germline gives CDR1 WSHSY, CDR2 SAAADI. CDR3 size: 16 residues. The CDR3 nucleotides read TGCGCCAGCAGTGAGCCTAGGACAGGGATAGTTTACGAGCAGTACTTC. This gives the protein CASSEPRTGIVYEQYF.

The genes are TRBV5-1 and TRBJ2-1, with D hard to call. Germline loops: CDR1 SGHRS, CDR2 YFSETQ. CDR3 length equals 12 residues. The CDR3 DNA is TGCGGTCGACGGAGCTCCTACAATGAGCAGTTCTTC. As protein: CGRRSSYNEQFF.

This CDR3 is CASSLGGLRSPLHF. The CDR3 DNA sequence: TGTGCCAGCTCCCTAGGAGGTTTGCGATCACCCCTCCACTTT. This sequence joins TRBV18 and TRBJ1-6; D unresolved. CDR3 size: 14 residues. The V end was cut by 6 bases, the J end by 10 bases, with 16 bases between. Germline lookup yields CDR1 KGHSH and CDR2 LQKENI.

The V and J genes are TRBV5-4 and TRBJ2-7; 7 bases match TRBD1. The CDR3 runs to 14 residues. Unmatched junction bases numbered 6, after V lost 4 bases and J lost 2 bases. Germline CDR1 is SGHNT and CDR2 is YYREEE (reference sequence). This CDR3 reads CASSPSTGPYEQYF. CDR3 coding DNA: TGTGCCAGCAGCCCGTCGACAGGGCCCTACGAGCAGTACTTC.

Only one count was recorded for this clone. The chain has TRBV12-3 or TRBV12-4 and TRBJ2-3; D unclear. Trimming removed 3 bases from V and 6 bases from J, with 10 bases in between. This CDR3 region has 13 residues. CDR3 in amino acids: CASSFSEADTQYF. In DNA form, the CDR3 reads TGTGCCAGCAGTTTCTCAGAGGCGGATACGCAGTATTTT.

This clone has only one observation. The J gene is TRBJ2-7, the V gene TRBV25-1; tentative D call: TRBD2 (5 bases). The CDR3 has 16 residues. Germline assignment: CDR1 MGHDK and CDR2 SYGVNS. V gave up 7 bases and J gave up 2 bases, with 21 bases separating them. The CDR3 spells CASTSSPGRYTYEQYF. CDR3 nucleotides: TGTGCCAGCACCTCTTCCCCGGGAAGGTATACCTACGAGCAGTACTTC.

The chain links TRBV5-1 to TRBJ1-4; D is unclear. The V end was cut by 0 bases, the J end by 3 bases, with 12 bases between. The CDR3 has 16 amino acids. Germline V gene lookup returns CDR1 SGHRS and CDR2 YFSETQ. CDR3 DNA sequence: TGCGCCAGCAGCTTGGCTCCCGGGATGGCTAATGAAAAACTGTTTTTT. It translates to CASSLAPGMANEKLFF.

V is TRBV5-8 and J is TRBJ2-5, with 7 bases aligning to TRBD1. V shed 3 bases, J shed 1 base, and the junction held 6 bases outside the gene matches. The CDR3 is 15 amino acids. Germline V CDR1 and CDR2: SGHTS, YDEGEE. Here the CDR3 reads CASSYRTGLQETQYF. The CDR3 nucleotides are TGTGCCAGCAGCTACCGGACAGGCCTCCAAGAGACCCAGTACTTC.

The chain carries TRBV3-1 (or the pseudogene TRBV3-2) and TRBJ2-1; 13 bases are shared with TRBD2. Germline V gene sequence: CDR1 LGHDT, CDR2 YNNKEL (reference sequence). The CDR3 is 15 amino acids. J lost 5 bases, V lost 4 bases, and 2 bases had no gene match. This chain's CDR3 is CASSPGTSGNNEQFF. In DNA, the CDR3 is TGTGCCAGCAGCCCCGGGACTAGCGGGAACAATGAGCAGTTCTTC.

The chain joins TRBV24-1 to TRBJ2-7; the D gene is possibly TRBD2 (6 bases). With 4 bases removed from V and 3 bases from J, the gap between germline ends came to 15 bases. CDR3 size: 15 residues. Germline V gives CDR1 KGHDR, CDR2 SFDVKD. The CDR3 sequence: CATSDSAGPRYEQYF. CDR3 sequence (DNA): TGTGCCACCAGTGACTCAGCGGGCCCCCGCTACGAGCAGTACTTC.

The chain links TRBV24-1 to TRBJ1-5, with a possible D match to TRBD1 (6 bases). This CDR3 has 15 residues. Trimming removed 4 bases from V and 4 bases from J, with 13 bases in between. CDR1 and CDR2 (germline): KGHDR, SFDVKD. The CDR3 loop is CATSDKDTGNQPQHF. CDR3 in DNA: TGTGCCACCAGTGACAAGGATACAGGGAATCAGCCCCAGCATTTT.